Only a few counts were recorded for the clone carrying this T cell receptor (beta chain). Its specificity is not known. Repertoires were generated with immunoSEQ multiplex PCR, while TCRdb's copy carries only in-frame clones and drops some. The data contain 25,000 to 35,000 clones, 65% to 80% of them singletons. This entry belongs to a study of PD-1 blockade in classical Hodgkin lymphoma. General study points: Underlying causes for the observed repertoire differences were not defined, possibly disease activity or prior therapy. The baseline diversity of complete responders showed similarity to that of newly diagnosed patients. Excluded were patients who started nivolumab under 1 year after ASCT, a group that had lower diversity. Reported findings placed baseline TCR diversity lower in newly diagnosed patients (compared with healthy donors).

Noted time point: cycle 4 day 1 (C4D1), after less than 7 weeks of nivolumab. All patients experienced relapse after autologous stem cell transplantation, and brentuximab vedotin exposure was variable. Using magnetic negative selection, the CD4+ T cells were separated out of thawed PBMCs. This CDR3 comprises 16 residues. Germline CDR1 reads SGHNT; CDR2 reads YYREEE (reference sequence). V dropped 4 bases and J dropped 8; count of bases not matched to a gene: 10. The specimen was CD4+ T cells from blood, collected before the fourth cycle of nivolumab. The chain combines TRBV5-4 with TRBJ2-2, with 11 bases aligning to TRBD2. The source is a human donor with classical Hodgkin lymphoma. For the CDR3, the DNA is TGTGCCAGCAGCGCCGGGATGATAGCGGGAGGGGGGGAGCTGTTTTTT. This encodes CASSAGMIAGGGELFF.